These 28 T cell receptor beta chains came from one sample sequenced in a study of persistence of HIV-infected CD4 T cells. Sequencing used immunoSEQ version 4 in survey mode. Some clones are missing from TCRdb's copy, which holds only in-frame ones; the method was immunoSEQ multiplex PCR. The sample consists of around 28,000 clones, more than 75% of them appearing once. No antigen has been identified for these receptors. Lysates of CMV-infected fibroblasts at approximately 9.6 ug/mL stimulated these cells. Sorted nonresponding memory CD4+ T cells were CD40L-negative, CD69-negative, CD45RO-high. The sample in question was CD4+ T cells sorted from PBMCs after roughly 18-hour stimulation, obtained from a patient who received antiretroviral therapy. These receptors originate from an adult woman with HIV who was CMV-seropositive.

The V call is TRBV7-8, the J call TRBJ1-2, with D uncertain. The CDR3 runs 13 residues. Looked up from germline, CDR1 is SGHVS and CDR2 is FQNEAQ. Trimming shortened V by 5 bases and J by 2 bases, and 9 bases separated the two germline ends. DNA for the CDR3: TGTGCCAGCAGCCGCGGGGTAAACTATGGCTACACCTTC. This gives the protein CASSRGVNYGYTF.

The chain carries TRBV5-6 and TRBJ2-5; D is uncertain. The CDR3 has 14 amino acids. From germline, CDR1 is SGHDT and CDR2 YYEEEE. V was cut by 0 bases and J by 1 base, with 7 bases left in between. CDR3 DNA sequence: TGTGCCAGCAGCTTGGGATGGACCCAAGAGACCCAGTACTTC. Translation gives CASSLGWTQETQYF.

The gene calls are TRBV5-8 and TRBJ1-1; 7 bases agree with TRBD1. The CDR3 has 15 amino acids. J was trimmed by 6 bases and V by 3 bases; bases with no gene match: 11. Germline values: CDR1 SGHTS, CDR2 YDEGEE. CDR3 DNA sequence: TGTGCCAGCAGCTGGGGGACAGTGAATGTCCCTGAAGCTTTCTTT. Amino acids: CASSWGTVNVPEAFF.

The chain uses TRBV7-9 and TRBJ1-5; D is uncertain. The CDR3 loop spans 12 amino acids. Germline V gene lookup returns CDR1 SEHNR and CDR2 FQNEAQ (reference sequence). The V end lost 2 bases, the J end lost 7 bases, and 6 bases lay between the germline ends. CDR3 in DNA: TGTGCCAGCAGCTTATTGGACCAGCCCCAGCATTTT. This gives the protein CASSLLDQPQHF.

CDR3 nucleotide sequence: TGTGCCAGCAGCTTGGGCTCAGGTTCCTCGGACACTGAAGCTTTCTTT. It specifies CASSLGSGSSDTEAFF. The V and J genes are TRBV5-6 and TRBJ1-1; D is undetermined. The CDR3 totals 16 residues. The V gene's germline CDR1 is SGHDT and CDR2 YYEEEE. Trimming cost V 0 bases and J 3 bases, with 15 bases left between them.

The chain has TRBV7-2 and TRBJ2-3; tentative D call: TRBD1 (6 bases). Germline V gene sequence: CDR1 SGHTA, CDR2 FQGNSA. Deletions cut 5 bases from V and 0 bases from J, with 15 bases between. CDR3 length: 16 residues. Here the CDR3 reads CASSLGQGISTDTQYF. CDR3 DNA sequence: TGTGCCAGCAGCCTAGGGCAGGGGATTAGCACAGATACGCAGTATTTT.

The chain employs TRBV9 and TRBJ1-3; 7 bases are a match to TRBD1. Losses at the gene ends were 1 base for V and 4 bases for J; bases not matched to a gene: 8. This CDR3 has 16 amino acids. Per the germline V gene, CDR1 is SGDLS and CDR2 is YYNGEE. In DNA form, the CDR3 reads TGTGCCAGCAGCGTACAGGGGGTTGGACAGGGAAACACCATATATTTT. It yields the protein CASSVQGVGQGNTIYF.

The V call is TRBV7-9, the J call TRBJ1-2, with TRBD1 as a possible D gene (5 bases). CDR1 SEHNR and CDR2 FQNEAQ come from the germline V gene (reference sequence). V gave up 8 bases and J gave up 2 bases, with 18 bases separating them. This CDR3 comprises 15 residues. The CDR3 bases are TGTGCCAGCGAACCGACGGGACTGTCCAACTATGGCTACACCTTC. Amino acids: CASEPTGLSNYGYTF.

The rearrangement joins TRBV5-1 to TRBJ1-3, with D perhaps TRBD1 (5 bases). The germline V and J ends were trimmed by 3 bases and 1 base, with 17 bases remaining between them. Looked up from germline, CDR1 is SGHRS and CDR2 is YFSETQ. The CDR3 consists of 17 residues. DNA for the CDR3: TGCGCCAGCAGCTACGCACACCAACCAGGGTCTGGAAACACCATATATTTT. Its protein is CASSYAHQPGSGNTIYF.

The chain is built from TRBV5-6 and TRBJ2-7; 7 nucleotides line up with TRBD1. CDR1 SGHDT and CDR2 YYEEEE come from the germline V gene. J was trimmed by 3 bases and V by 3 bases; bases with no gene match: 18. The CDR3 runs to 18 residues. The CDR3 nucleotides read TGTGCCAGCAGCTCCACCGGGACAGTACTCCAGGCTTACTACGAGCAGTACTTC. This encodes CASSSTGTVLQAYYEQYF. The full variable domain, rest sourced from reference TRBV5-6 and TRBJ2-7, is DAGVTQSPTHLIKTRGQQVTLRCSPKSGHDTVSWYQQALGQGPQFIFQYYEEEERQRGNFPDRFSGHQFPNYSSELNVNALLLGDSALYLCASSSTGTVLQAYYEQYFGPGTRLTVT.

Here the CDR3 reads CASRLGHGETGYTF. In DNA form, the CDR3 reads TGTGCCAGCAGACTGGGACACGGGGAAACTGGCTACACCTTC. V is TRBV5-4 and J is TRBJ1-2; D may be TRBD1 (6 bases). Germline loops: CDR1 SGHNT, CDR2 YYREEE (reference sequence). There are 14 residues in the CDR3. The V end was cut by 5 bases, the J end by 7 bases, with 18 bases between.

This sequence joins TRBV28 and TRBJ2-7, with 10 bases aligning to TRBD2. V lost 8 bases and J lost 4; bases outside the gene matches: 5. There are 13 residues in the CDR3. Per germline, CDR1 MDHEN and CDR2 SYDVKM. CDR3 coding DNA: TGTGCCAGCCGGGGACTAGCGTCGTACGAGCAGTACTTC. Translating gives CASRGLASYEQYF. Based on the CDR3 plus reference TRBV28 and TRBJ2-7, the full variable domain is DVKVTQSSRYLVKRTGEKVFLECVQDMDHENMFWYRQDPGLGLRLIYFSYDVKMKEKGDIPEGYSVSREKKERFSLILESASTNQTSMYLCASRGLASYEQYFGPGTRLTVT.

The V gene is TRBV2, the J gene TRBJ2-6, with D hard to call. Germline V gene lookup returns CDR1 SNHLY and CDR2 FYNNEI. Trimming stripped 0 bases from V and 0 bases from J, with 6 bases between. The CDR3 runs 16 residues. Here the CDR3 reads CASSEAEPSGANVLTF. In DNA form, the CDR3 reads TGTGCCAGCAGTGAAGCCGAGCCCTCTGGGGCCAACGTCCTGACTTTC.

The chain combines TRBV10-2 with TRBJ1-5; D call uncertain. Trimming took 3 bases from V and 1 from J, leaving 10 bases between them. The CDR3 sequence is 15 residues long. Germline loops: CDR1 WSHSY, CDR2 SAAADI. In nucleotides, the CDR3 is TGCGCCAGCAGTGAAGAGGGCTTAAGCAATCAGCCCCAGCATTTT. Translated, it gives CASSEEGLSNQPQHF.

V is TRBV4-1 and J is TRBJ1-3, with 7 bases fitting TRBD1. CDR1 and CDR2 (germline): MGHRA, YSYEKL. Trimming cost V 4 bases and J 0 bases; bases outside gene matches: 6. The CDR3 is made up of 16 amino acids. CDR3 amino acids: CASSRDRDSSGNTIYF. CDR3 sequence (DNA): TGCGCCAGCAGCCGTGACAGGGACTCCTCTGGAAACACCATATATTTT.

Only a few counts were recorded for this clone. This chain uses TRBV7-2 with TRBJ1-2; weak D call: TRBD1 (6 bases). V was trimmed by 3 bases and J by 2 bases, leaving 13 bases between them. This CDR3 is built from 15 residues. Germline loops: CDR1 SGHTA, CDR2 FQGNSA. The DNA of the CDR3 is TGTGCCAGCAGCTTCAAGCCAGGGGCCAACTATGGCTACACCTTC. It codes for CASSFKPGANYGYTF.

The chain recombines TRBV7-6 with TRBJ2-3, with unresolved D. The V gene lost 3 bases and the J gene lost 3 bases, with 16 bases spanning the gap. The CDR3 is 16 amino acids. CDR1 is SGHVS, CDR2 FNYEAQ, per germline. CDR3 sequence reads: CASSLIGRGGTDTQYF. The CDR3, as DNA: TGTGCCAGCAGCTTGATTGGACGTGGTGGAACAGATACGCAGTATTTT.

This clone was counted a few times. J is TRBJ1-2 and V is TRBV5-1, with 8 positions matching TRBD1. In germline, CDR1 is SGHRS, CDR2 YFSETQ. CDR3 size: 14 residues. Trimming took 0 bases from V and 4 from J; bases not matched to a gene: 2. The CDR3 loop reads CASSLGQGFYGYTF. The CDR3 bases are TGCGCCAGCAGCTTGGGACAGGGGTTCTATGGCTACACCTTC.

Written as DNA, the CDR3 is TGTGCCAGCAGCCCCGGACAGGGGGATCAGCCCCAGCATTTT. Protein: CASSPGQGDQPQHF. J is TRBJ1-5 and V is TRBV3-1 (or the pseudogene TRBV3-2), with 10 positions matching TRBD1. The CDR3 extends over 14 amino acids. The trim removed 4 bases at V and 5 bases at J, leaving 2 bases unmatched. CDR1 LGHDT and CDR2 YNNKEL come from the germline V gene (reference sequence).

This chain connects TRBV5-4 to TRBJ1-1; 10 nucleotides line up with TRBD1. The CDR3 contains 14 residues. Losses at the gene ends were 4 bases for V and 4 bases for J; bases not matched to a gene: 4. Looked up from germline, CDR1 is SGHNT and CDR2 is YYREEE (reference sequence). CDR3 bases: TGTGCCAGCAGCCAGGGACAGGGGATCACTGAAGCTTTCTTT. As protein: CASSQGQGITEAFF.

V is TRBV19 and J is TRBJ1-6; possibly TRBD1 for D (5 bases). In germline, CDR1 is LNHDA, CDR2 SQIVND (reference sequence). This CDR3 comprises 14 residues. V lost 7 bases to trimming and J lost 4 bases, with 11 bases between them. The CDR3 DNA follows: TGTGCCAGTATGGGGGGGAGGTATAATTCACCCCTCCACTTT. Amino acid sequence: CASMGGRYNSPLHF. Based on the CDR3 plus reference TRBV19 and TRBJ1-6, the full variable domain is DGGITQSPKYLFRKEGQNVTLSCEQNLNHDAMYWYRQDPGQGLRLIYYSQIVNDFQKGDIAEGYSVSREKKESFPLTVTSAQKNPTAFYLCASMGGRYNSPLHFGNGTRLTVT.

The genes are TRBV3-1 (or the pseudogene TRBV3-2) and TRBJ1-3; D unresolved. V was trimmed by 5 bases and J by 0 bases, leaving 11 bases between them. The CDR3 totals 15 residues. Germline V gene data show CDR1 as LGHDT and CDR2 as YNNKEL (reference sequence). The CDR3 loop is CASSSRLISGNTIYF. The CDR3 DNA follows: TGTGCCAGCAGCTCTCGACTGATCTCTGGAAACACCATATATTTT.

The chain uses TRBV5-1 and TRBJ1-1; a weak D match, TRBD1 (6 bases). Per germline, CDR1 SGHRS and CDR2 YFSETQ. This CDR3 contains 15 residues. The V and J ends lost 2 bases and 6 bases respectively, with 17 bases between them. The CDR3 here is CASSLEKGGSPEAFF. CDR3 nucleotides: TGCGCCAGCAGCTTAGAGAAGGGGGGAAGCCCTGAAGCTTTCTTT.

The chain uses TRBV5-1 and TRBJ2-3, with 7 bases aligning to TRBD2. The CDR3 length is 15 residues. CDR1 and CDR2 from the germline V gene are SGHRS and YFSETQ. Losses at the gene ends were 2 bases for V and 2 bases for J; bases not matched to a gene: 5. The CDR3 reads CASSFSGSYTDTQYF. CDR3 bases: TGCGCCAGCAGCTTTAGCGGGTCTTACACAGATACGCAGTATTTT.

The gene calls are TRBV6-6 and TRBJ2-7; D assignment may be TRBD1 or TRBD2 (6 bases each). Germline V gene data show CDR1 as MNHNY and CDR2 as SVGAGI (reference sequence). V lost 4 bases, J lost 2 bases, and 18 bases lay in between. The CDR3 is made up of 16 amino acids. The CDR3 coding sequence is TGTGCCAGCAGTTCCTTTCTTAGGGGGGCCCCCTACGAGCAGTACTTC. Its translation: CASSSFLRGAPYEQYF.

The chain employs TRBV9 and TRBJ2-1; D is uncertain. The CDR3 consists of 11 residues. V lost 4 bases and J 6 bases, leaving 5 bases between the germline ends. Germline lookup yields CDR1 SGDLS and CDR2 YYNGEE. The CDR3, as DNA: TGTGCCAGCAGCACCTTCAATGAGCAGTTCTTC. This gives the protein CASSTFNEQFF.

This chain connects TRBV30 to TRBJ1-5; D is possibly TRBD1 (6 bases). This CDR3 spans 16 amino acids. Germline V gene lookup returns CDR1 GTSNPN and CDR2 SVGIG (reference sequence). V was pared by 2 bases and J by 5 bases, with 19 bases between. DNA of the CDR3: TGTGCCTGGAGTCCCCCCTTAAGACAGGTGGATCAGCCCCAGCATTTT. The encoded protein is CAWSPPLRQVDQPQHF.

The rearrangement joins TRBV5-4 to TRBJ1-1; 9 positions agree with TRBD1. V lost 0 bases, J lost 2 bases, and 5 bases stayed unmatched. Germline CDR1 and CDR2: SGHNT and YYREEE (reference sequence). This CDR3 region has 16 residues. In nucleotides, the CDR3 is TGTGCCAGCAGCTTGGAGGACAGGGGTAGTAACACTGAAGCTTTCTTT. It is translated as CASSLEDRGSNTEAFF.